The 27 T cell receptor beta chains below come from one sample, sequenced in a study of CD8 T cells in Susac syndrome. Roughly 0.45 to 1 ug RNA was reverse transcribed with random hexamers. One entry per CDR3 protein, called by TCRdb with MiXCR from the immunoSEQ multiplex PCR reads. This sample has 150,000 to 250,000 distinct CDR3 sequences; roughly 95% occur once, and the top ten carry roughly 0.088%. Source material: CD4+ T cells from PBMCs. The receptors here all came from a human donor with multiple sclerosis.

The rearrangement joins TRBV5-6 to TRBJ1-2, with no clear D. Germline V gene lookup returns CDR1 SGHDT and CDR2 YYEEEE. This CDR3 contains 13 residues. The V end was cut by 2 bases, the J end by 8 bases, with 13 bases between. CDR3: CASSFDRLRGYTF. The CDR3 region has the DNA TGTGCCAGCAGCTTCGACCGCTTGCGGGGCTACACCTTC.

The chain employs TRBV9 and TRBJ1-2; D gene unclear. In germline, CDR1 is SGDLS, CDR2 YYNGEE. This CDR3 is 13 amino acids long. V shed 3 bases and J shed 8 bases, with 14 bases lying between them. The CDR3 nucleotides read TGTGCCAGCAGCGAGCGGCCGGGAGGCGGCTACACCTTC. It specifies CASSERPGGGYTF.

V usage is TRBV3-1 and J usage is TRBJ1-1; no reliable D call. Deletions cut 1 base from V and 11 bases from J, with 11 bases between. Germline CDR1 reads LGHDT; CDR2 reads YNNKEL (reference sequence). CDR3 size: 12 residues. In DNA form, the CDR3 reads TGTGCCAGCAGCCAAGGCGGGTTGGACGCTTTCTTT. It specifies CASSQGGLDAFF.

This clonotype was recorded a few times. The chain has TRBV30 and TRBJ2-7; D uncertain. Trimming took 1 base from V and 3 from J, leaving 4 bases between them. The V gene's germline CDR1 is GTSNPN and CDR2 SVGIG (reference sequence). The CDR3 is 11 residues long. The CDR3 DNA reads TGTGCCTGGAGTGCCTACTACGAGCAGTACTTC. Translated, it gives CAWSAYYEQYF. The full variable domain, completed using reference TRBV30 and TRBJ2-7, is SQTIHQWPATLVQPVGSPLSLECTVEGTSNPNLYWYRQAAGRGLQLLFYSVGIGQISSEVPQNLSASRPQDRQFILSSKKLLLSDSGFYLCAWSAYYEQYFGPGTRLTVT.

V is TRBV3-1 and J is TRBJ2-7; D remains ambiguous. CDR3 length: 13 amino acids. Germline CDR1 and CDR2: LGHDT and YNNKEL (reference sequence). V lost 4 bases to trimming and J lost 2 bases, with 9 bases between them. CDR3 in DNA: TGTGCCAGCAGCCCGTTGGTAGCCTACGAGCAGTACTTC. Its protein is CASSPLVAYEQYF.

The chain links TRBV20-1 to TRBJ2-3; D gene unclear. Trimming stripped 6 bases from V and 4 bases from J, with 11 bases between. Germline V gene sequence: CDR1 DFQATT, CDR2 SNEGSKA (reference sequence). The CDR3 extends over 12 amino acids. The CDR3 nucleotides are TGCAGTGCCGGGTACCGCTCAGATACGCAGTATTTT. It translates to CSAGYRSDTQYF.

This chain uses TRBV2 with TRBJ2-4, with D possibly matching TRBD2 (6 bases). The CDR3 length is 14 residues. CDR1 and CDR2 (germline): SNHLY, FYNNEI. Trimming left V 9 bases short and J 3 bases short, with 15 bases between. The CDR3 reads CASRSDGGKNIQYF. CDR3 nucleotides: TGTGCCAGTCGAAGCGACGGGGGCAAAAACATTCAGTACTTC.

In its sample, this clonotype was seen once. The chain links TRBV29-1 to TRBJ1-2, with 10 bases fitting TRBD1. Trimming took 8 bases from V and 8 from J; bases not matched to a gene: 5. Germline V gene lookup returns CDR1 SQVTM and CDR2 ANQGSEA. This CDR3 is 11 amino acids long. CDR3 in amino acids: CSSGQGNGYTF. The CDR3 coding sequence is TGCAGCTCGGGACAGGGGAACGGCTACACCTTC.

The V gene is TRBV20-1, the J gene TRBJ1-1, with a possible D match to TRBD1 (5 bases). The CDR3 is 14 amino acids. Trimming cost V 3 bases and J 0 bases, with 11 bases left between them. The germline CDR1 and CDR2 sequences are DFQATT and SNEGSKA (reference sequence). CDR3 protein: CSASRTTLNTEAFF. In nucleotides, the CDR3 is TGCAGTGCTAGTAGGACAACTCTGAACACTGAAGCTTTCTTT.

This rearrangement joins TRBV15 to TRBJ2-5, with D perhaps TRBD1 (5 bases). The CDR3 consists of 12 residues. Germline V gene lookup returns CDR1 LNHNV and CDR2 YYDKDF (reference sequence). With 5 bases removed from V and 5 bases from J, the gap between germline ends came to 9 bases. The chain's CDR3 is CATSAKGETQYF. The CDR3 DNA is TGTGCCACCAGCGCGAAGGGGGAGACCCAGTACTTC.

The rearrangement links TRBV2 to TRBJ2-3; D ambiguous. The V end was cut by 8 bases, the J end by 6 bases, with 15 bases between. Per the germline V gene, CDR1 is SNHLY and CDR2 is FYNNEI. This CDR3 has 13 amino acids. The CDR3 is CASGNVFGDTQYF. In nucleotides, the CDR3 is TGTGCCAGCGGGAACGTATTCGGTGATACGCAGTATTTT.

The chain is built from TRBV29-1 and TRBJ2-7; 9 nucleotides align to TRBD1. The V gene end was trimmed by 6 bases and the J gene end by 1 base; junction bases not matched to a gene: 7. CDR3 size: 14 residues. Germline CDR1 is SQVTM and CDR2 is ANQGSEA. CDR3 nucleotides: TGCAGCGTCGGGGTGACAGGGGGATCCTACGAGCAGTACTTC. It translates to CSVGVTGGSYEQYF.

The chain combines TRBV18 with TRBJ1-1; TRBD1 agrees at 7 bases. The V gene end was trimmed by 0 bases and the J gene end by 1 base; junction bases not matched to a gene: 8. Per germline, CDR1 KGHSH and CDR2 LQKENI. The CDR3 is made up of 17 amino acids. The CDR3 bases are TGTGCCAGCTCACCACCGTCGGGGGGACAGACGAACACTGAAGCTTTCTTT. Residues: CASSPPSGGQTNTEAFF.

V is TRBV3-1 and J is TRBJ2-7, with D possibly being TRBD2 (5 bases). Between the trimmed V and J ends, which lost 4 bases and 6 bases, there was a span of 16 bases. This CDR3 has 14 amino acids. Germline values: CDR1 LGHDT, CDR2 YNNKEL (reference sequence). DNA for the CDR3: TGTGCCAGCAGCCGGCTGGGCGGGCATGGCGAGCAGTACTTC. It specifies CASSRLGGHGEQYF.

The rearrangement joins TRBV4-1 to TRBJ2-4; no clear D gene. Germline CDR1 is MGHRA and CDR2 is YSYEKL. The CDR3 consists of 17 residues. Trimming took off 4 bases at V and 2 bases at J, with 18 bases between the two ends. The CDR3 DNA is TGCGCCAGCAGCCCCGGTGCGAGCAAGGGCACCAAAAACATTCAGTACTTC. It is translated as CASSPGASKGTKNIQYF.

The chain recombines TRBV20-1 with TRBJ2-3; 15 bases map to TRBD2. CDR3 length: 18 residues. J gave up 6 bases and V 3 bases, and 13 bases lay outside the gene matches. Germline values: CDR1 DFQATT, CDR2 SNEGSKA (reference sequence). DNA for the CDR3: TGCAGTGCTAGTAGGGGGGGACTAGCGGGAGGCGTTTCGGATACGCAGTATTTT. Protein product: CSASRGGLAGGVSDTQYF.

This chain joins TRBV30 and TRBJ1-2; the D is unclear. The CDR3 totals 13 residues. V lost 5 bases, J lost 8 bases, and 18 bases lay in between. CDR1 is GTSNPN, CDR2 SVGIG, per germline (reference sequence). The CDR3 loop is CAWDQTLGWGYTF. The CDR3, as DNA: TGTGCCTGGGACCAGACACTCGGTTGGGGCTACACCTTC.

This clonotype occurred once. As DNA, the CDR3 is TGTGCCAGTAGTATAGAAGGCAGGGGTAACTATGGCTACACCTTC. Translating it yields CASSIEGRGNYGYTF. The genes are TRBV19 and TRBJ1-2; perhaps TRBD1 as D (6 bases). Germline V lookup: CDR1 LNHDA, CDR2 SQIVND (reference sequence). Between the trimmed V and J ends, which lost 0 bases and 1 base, there was a span of 9 bases. The CDR3 runs to 15 residues.

The V and J genes are TRBV27 and TRBJ2-1; D unresolved. The CDR3 length is 13 residues. CDR1 is MNHEY, CDR2 SMNVEV, per germline (reference sequence). The V end was cut by 3 bases, the J end by 10 bases, with 13 bases between. The DNA for the CDR3 is TGTGCCAGCAGTTTCCCCTTGGTCGGAGAGCAGTTCTTC. Translated, it gives CASSFPLVGEQFF.

The gene calls are TRBV29-1 and TRBJ1-4, with 9 bases lining up with TRBD1. Germline lookup yields CDR1 SQVTM and CDR2 ANQGSEA. V lost 7 bases to trimming and J lost 7 bases; unmatched junction nucleotides: 7. The CDR3 is 13 amino acids. The CDR3 region has the DNA TGCAGCGCCCCTGGGACAGGGACTGAAAAACTGTTTTTT. It specifies CSAPGTGTEKLFF.

The J gene is TRBJ2-3, the V gene TRBV2, with 9 bases identical to TRBD1. Per the germline V gene, CDR1 is SNHLY and CDR2 is FYNNEI. The CDR3 is 15 residues long. V lost 5 bases, J lost 2 bases, and 5 bases stayed unmatched. The CDR3 is CASSQQGAHTDTQYF. As DNA, the CDR3 is TGTGCCAGCAGTCAACAGGGGGCTCACACAGATACGCAGTATTTT.

CDR3 sequence: CASSVAGGQGDTQYF. DNA of the CDR3: TGTGCCAGCAGCGTAGCTGGGGGACAGGGGGATACGCAGTATTTT. The rearrangement links TRBV9 to TRBJ2-3; the match to TRBD1 covers 10 bases. The CDR3 extends over 15 amino acids. J gave up 6 bases and V 0 bases, and 4 bases lay outside the gene matches. CDR1 and CDR2 (germline): SGDLS, YYNGEE. The complete variable domain, with remaining parts taken from reference TRBV9 and TRBJ2-3, reads DSGVTQTPKHLITATGQRVTLRCSPRSGDLSVYWYQQSLDQGLQFLIQYYNGEERAKGNILERFSAQQFPDLHSELNLSSLELGDSALYFCASSVAGGQGDTQYFGPGTRLTVL.

The V gene is TRBV20-1, the J gene TRBJ2-7; a weak D match, TRBD1 (6 bases). V was cut by 6 bases and J by 8 bases, with 14 bases left in between. This CDR3 is 11 amino acids long. Germline CDR1 reads DFQATT; CDR2 reads SNEGSKA (reference sequence). Here the CDR3 reads CSARGGIKQYF. Written as DNA, the CDR3 is TGCAGTGCCAGGGGTGGTATCAAGCAGTACTTC.

The chain is built from TRBV3-1 and TRBJ2-1, with 7 bases matching TRBD2. The germline V gene has CDR1 LGHDT and CDR2 YNNKEL (reference sequence). This CDR3 contains 17 residues. V trimming: 0 bases; J trimming: 6 bases; junction bases outside the gene matches: 11. DNA of the CDR3: TGTGCCAGCAGCCAAGATTTAGGCGGGAGTTGGGGCAATGAGCAGTTCTTC. Its translation is CASSQDLGGSWGNEQFF.

V gene TRBV29-1 combines with J gene TRBJ1-1, with D maybe TRBD1 (6 bases). Germline loops: CDR1 SQVTM, CDR2 ANQGSEA. Trimming pared 6 bases from V and 4 bases from J, leaving 18 bases between. The CDR3 totals 14 residues. In DNA, the CDR3 is TGCAGCGTCAAGGCACAGGGTTGGGGCACTGAAGCTTTCTTT. Translating it yields CSVKAQGWGTEAFF.

V usage is TRBV30 and J usage is TRBJ1-1; D is possibly TRBD1 (5 bases). In germline, CDR1 is GTSNPN, CDR2 SVGIG (reference sequence). This CDR3 is 13 amino acids long. Trimming took off 0 bases at V and 8 bases at J, with 13 bases between the two ends. The CDR3, as DNA: TGTGCCTGGAGTGTACAAGGGGTTGGGGAAGCTTTCTTT. Amino acid sequence: CAWSVQGVGEAFF.

This chain links TRBV14 with TRBJ2-1, with D possibly TRBD1 on 5 matching bases. The germline V gene encodes CDR1 SGHDN and CDR2 FVKESK. Trimming removed 4 bases from V and 2 bases from J, with 15 bases in between. The CDR3 totals 16 residues. The CDR3 DNA follows: TGTGCCAGCAGCCCTGGCGTTGCAGGGACCTACAATGAGCAGTTCTTC. Its translation: CASSPGVAGTYNEQFF.